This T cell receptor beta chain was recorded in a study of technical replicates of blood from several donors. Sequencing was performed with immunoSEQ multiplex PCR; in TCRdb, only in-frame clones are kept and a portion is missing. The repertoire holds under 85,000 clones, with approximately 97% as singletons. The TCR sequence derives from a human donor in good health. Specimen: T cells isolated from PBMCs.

CDR3 sequence (DNA): TGTGCCAGCAGTTTTCTGACTAGCGGGAGTAAATACGAGCAGTACTTC. Translated: CASSFLTSGSKYEQYF. V is TRBV27 and J is TRBJ2-7; 12 bases match TRBD2. The CDR3 is 16 amino acids. Germline trimming cut 3 bases from V and 4 bases from J; bases unmatched to any gene: 7. Germline CDR1 is MNHEY and CDR2 is SMNVEV (reference sequence).